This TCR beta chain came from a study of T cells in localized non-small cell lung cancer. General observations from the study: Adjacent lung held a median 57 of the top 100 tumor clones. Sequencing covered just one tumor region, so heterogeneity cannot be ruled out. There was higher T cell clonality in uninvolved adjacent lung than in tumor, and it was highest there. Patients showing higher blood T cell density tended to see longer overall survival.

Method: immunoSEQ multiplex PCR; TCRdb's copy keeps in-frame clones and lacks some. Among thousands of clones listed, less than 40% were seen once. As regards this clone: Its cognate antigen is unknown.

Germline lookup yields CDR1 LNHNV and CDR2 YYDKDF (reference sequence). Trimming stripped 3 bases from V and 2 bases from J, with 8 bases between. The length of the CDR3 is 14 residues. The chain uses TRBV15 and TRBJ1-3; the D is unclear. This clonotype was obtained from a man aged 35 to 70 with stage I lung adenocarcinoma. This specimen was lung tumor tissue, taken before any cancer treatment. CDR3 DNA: TGTGCCACCAGCAGGAAACTTACTGGAAACACCATATATTTT. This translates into CATSRKLTGNTIYF.